This T cell receptor (beta chain) is from a study of blood T cell repertoires in COVID-19. Study in general: The United States, Italy and Spain supplied acute and convalescent COVID-19 samples.

This clone was seen only a few times. CDR3 length equals 17 residues. Trimming left V 2 bases short and J 0 bases short, with 17 bases between. Germline V gives CDR1 KGHSH, CDR2 LQKENI. Methods used by the authors: Nucleated cell counts were estimated from reference gene primer amplification. This table comes from immunoSEQ multiplex PCR, and its TCRdb copy is limited to in-frame clones, with some not included. V, J and clone size are taken as reported in that table, and D and trimming were inferred from the DNA itself. Of 650,000 to 800,000 clones in the sample, about 87% were seen once. This sequence joins TRBV18 and TRBJ2-7, with D perhaps matching TRBD1 (5 bases). This TCR was sampled from a woman aged 18-35 years with acute or convalescent COVID-19. The sample taken for sequencing was peripheral blood. CDR3 loop: CASSPGSTEKSSYEQYF. The CDR3, as DNA: TGTGCCAGCTCACCAGGATCGACAGAGAAAAGCTCCTACGAGCAGTACTTC.